The 18 T cell receptor beta chains in this list originate from one sample, sequenced in a study of blood T cells in healthy people across ages. Using a J-beta primer mix together with a sample-barcoded 5' primer, a second PCR was run for roughly 6 to 12 cycles. TCRdb itself ran the 5' RACE reads through MiXCR, one entry per CDR3 protein. The sample consists of about 640,000 distinct CDR3 sequences, about 28% of them appearing once. The sequenced material came from blood. All receptors derive from an elderly woman in good health.

This rearrangement joins TRBV11-2 to TRBJ1-5, with 8 bases matching TRBD1. The CDR3 spans 15 residues. Trimming at V came to 2 bases and at J to 5 bases, leaving 5 bases not matched to a gene. Germline CDR1 and CDR2: SGHAT and FQNNGV. CDR3 bases: TGTGCCAGCAGCTTATCAGGGGGCGTCGATCAGCCCCAGCATTTT. It is translated as CASSLSGGVDQPQHF.

This clonotype occurred many times. The rearrangement joins TRBV9 to TRBJ2-1, with D possibly TRBD2 on 5 matching bases. CDR3 length equals 14 residues. The germline V gene encodes CDR1 SGDLS and CDR2 YYNGEE. V lost 0 bases and J 10 bases, leaving 14 bases between the germline ends. The CDR3 DNA sequence: TGTGCCAGCAGCGTAGTTCCTAGCCTTAGCGAGCAGTTCTTC. It yields the protein CASSVVPSLSEQFF.

This clonotype has a handful of counts. The chain links TRBV7-6 to TRBJ1-2, with D hard to call. This CDR3 spans 13 amino acids. Per the germline V gene, CDR1 is SGHVS and CDR2 is FNYEAQ. Trimming cost V 5 bases and J 4 bases, with 11 bases left between them. The CDR3, as DNA: TGTGCCAGCAGCGTTGGGCCCAGCTATGGCTACACCTTC. Residues: CASSVGPSYGYTF.

The V and J genes are TRBV4-2 and TRBJ2-5; maybe TRBD2 (7 bases). V was cut by 5 bases and J by 6 bases, with 13 bases left in between. This CDR3 has 13 amino acids. Germline V gene data show CDR1 as LGHNA and CDR2 as YNFKEQ. CDR3 residues: CASSVGGGKTQYF. The CDR3 DNA reads as TGTGCCAGCAGCGTAGGGGGGGGTAAGACCCAGTACTTC.

As for this clonotype: A read error is possible here, since a much larger clone lies one base away. The gene calls are TRBV29-1 and TRBJ1-2; D gene unclear. CDR1 and CDR2 from the germline V gene are SQVTM and ANQGSEA. The CDR3 contains 12 residues. V shed 4 bases and J shed 4 bases, with 10 bases lying between them. This CDR3 reads CSVADMAYGYTF. CDR3 coding DNA: TGCAGCGTTGCTGATATGGCCTATGGCTACACCTTC.

CDR3 sequence: CATSTSLYRGWGKETQYF. DNA for the CDR3: TGTGCCACCAGCACCAGTTTGTACAGGGGATGGGGGAAAGAGACCCAGTACTTC. V gene TRBV15 combines with J gene TRBJ2-7; 7 bases are a match to TRBD1. The end of the DNA fits TRBJ2-5 better, so the J call may be wrong. There are 18 residues in the CDR3. Germline V lookup: CDR1 LNHNV, CDR2 YYDKDF (reference sequence).

This clonotype was recorded many times. This chain uses TRBV4-1 with TRBJ2-3, with 7 bases that match TRBD1. The V segment lost 4 bases and the J segment 0 bases; nucleotides outside the gene matches: 4. This CDR3 contains 15 residues. Germline lookup yields CDR1 MGHRA and CDR2 YSYEKL. The chain's CDR3 is CASSLPGQSTDTQYF. The DNA for the CDR3 is TGCGCCAGCAGCCTGCCGGGACAGAGCACAGATACGCAGTATTTT.

This clonotype was observed many times. V is TRBV6-6 and J is TRBJ1-6; D may be TRBD1 (6 bases). The CDR3 loop spans 14 amino acids. Per germline, CDR1 MNHNY and CDR2 SVGAGI (reference sequence). Trimming took off 8 bases at V and 7 bases at J, with 15 bases between the two ends. CDR3 DNA: TGTGCCAGCTCAAATCGGGGACAAAATTCACCCCTCCACTTT. It encodes CASSNRGQNSPLHF.

The V and J genes are TRBV7-2 and TRBJ2-7; 7 bases are shared with TRBD1. The CDR3 covers 17 residues. Germline trimming cut 7 bases from V and 0 bases from J; bases unmatched to any gene: 15. Germline V gene sequence: CDR1 SGHTA, CDR2 FQGNSA. The CDR3 protein is CASNLFFMTGSSYEQYF. DNA for the CDR3: TGTGCCAGCAACCTCTTTTTTATGACAGGGAGCTCCTACGAGCAGTACTTC.

V is TRBV20-1 and J is TRBJ2-5; 11 bases are shared with TRBD2. The CDR3 covers 18 residues. Germline trimming cut 2 bases from V and 5 bases from J; bases unmatched to any gene: 16. Germline CDR1 reads DFQATT; CDR2 reads SNEGSKA (reference sequence). CDR3 sequence: CSARSEGLAGGPMETQYF. The CDR3 DNA is TGCAGTGCTAGATCAGAAGGGCTAGCGGGGGGCCCTATGGAGACCCAGTACTTC.

This clonotype came up a few times. This may stem from a read error, because a much larger clone lies one nucleotide away. The rearrangement joins TRBV20-1 to TRBJ1-1; D is possibly TRBD1 (6 bases). Per germline, CDR1 DFQATT and CDR2 SNEGSKA (reference sequence). This CDR3 is 13 amino acids long. The CDR3 nucleotides read TGCAGTGCTGGAGATGGGGGGCGGGCTGAAGCTTTCTTT. Encoded protein: CSAGDGGRAEAFF.

This clonotype was recorded many times. V usage is TRBV9 and J usage is TRBJ2-3; 15 positions agree with TRBD2. Unmatched junction bases numbered 7, after V lost 0 bases and J lost 5 bases. Germline assignment: CDR1 SGDLS and CDR2 YYNGEE. The CDR3 spans 18 residues. The CDR3 reads CASSVGGGLAGGQDTQYF. DNA of the CDR3: TGTGCCAGCAGCGTAGGTGGTGGACTAGCGGGGGGGCAAGATACGCAGTATTTT.

This chain links TRBV29-1 with TRBJ2-1; D possibly corresponds to TRBD2 (6 bases). Trimming stripped 4 bases from V and 12 bases from J, with 10 bases between. Germline assignment: CDR1 SQVTM and CDR2 ANQGSEA. This CDR3 is built from 10 residues. The CDR3 DNA sequence: TGCAGCGTTGGGTGGGGAGGGCAGTTCTTC. Its protein is CSVGWGGQFF.

This clonotype was detected only a few times. The chain employs TRBV4-3 and TRBJ1-4; 7 bases match TRBD1. The germline V gene encodes CDR1 LGHNA and CDR2 YSLEER. The CDR3 covers 16 residues. Trimming took 0 bases from V and 8 from J; bases not matched to a gene: 9. The CDR3 loop is CASSQDLGGAIEKLFF. The DNA for the CDR3 is TGCGCCAGCAGCCAAGATTTAGGGGGCGCAATAGAAAAACTGTTTTTT.

The sample holds a few counts of this clonotype. A read error may explain this, as a much larger clone is one base away. The chain carries TRBV12-3 or TRBV12-4 and TRBJ2-3, with D possibly TRBD2 on 5 matching bases. Trimming took 3 bases from V and 2 from J, leaving 12 bases between them. The CDR3 has 15 amino acids. CDR3 in amino acids: CASSFTRGNTDTQYF. The CDR3 nucleotides are TGTGCCAGCAGTTTCACTAGAGGAAACACAGATACGCAGTATTTT.

The chain combines TRBV12-3 or TRBV12-4 with TRBJ1-3; D is undetermined. Between the trimmed V and J ends, which lost 8 bases and 0 bases, there was a span of 14 bases. The CDR3 loop spans 15 amino acids. In nucleotides, the CDR3 is TGTGCCAGCCGAATGACAAGGTTCTCTGGAAACACCATATATTTT. As protein: CASRMTRFSGNTIYF.

The chain has TRBV20-1 and TRBJ1-1, with D perhaps matching TRBD1 (5 bases). The ends were cut back, 2 bases at V and 3 bases at J, with 22 bases in the middle. The CDR3 loop spans 17 amino acids. CDR1 is DFQATT and CDR2 is SNEGSKA in the germline V gene (reference sequence). CDR3 bases: TGCAGTGCTAGACCTTTCCGGAGGGATGGGGCCGACACTGAAGCTTTCTTT. It translates to CSARPFRRDGADTEAFF.

Many counts were recorded for this clonotype. This chain uses TRBV9 with TRBJ2-3, with D hard to call. This CDR3 has 14 residues. Per the germline V gene, CDR1 is SGDLS and CDR2 is YYNGEE. V dropped 5 bases and J dropped 0 bases, with 10 bases sitting between them. In DNA, the CDR3 is TGTGCCAGCAGAAGGCTATCTAGCACAGATACGCAGTATTTT. It specifies CASRRLSSTDTQYF.